The next 6 T cell receptor beta chains were all read from a single sample in a study of blood T cells in healthy people across ages. A second PCR of roughly 7 to 11 cycles used a sample-barcoded 5' primer and a J-beta primer mix. TCRdb reanalysed the 5' RACE reads using MiXCR and keeps one entry per CDR3 protein. The table includes 1.5 million to 1.9 million distinct CDR3 sequences, approximately 42% detected once. Sequencing was done on a sample of blood. All receptors come from a woman aged 18-29 years in good health.

There are a few counts of this clonotype. J is TRBJ2-3 and V is TRBV7-2; D is unclear. V lost 2 bases to trimming and J lost 4 bases, with 13 bases between them. The CDR3 totals 15 residues. The germline gives CDR1 SGHTA, CDR2 FQGNSA. The CDR3 bases are TGTGCCAGCAGCTTAACAGTGAATATAGCAGATACGCAGTATTTT. It translates to CASSLTVNIADTQYF.

CDR3 nucleotide sequence: TGTGCCAGCAGTTTATTGGGTCCGGCGGGGTCTTCAGATACGCAGTATTTT. Translated: CASSLLGPAGSSDTQYF. The rearrangement joins TRBV28 to TRBJ2-3; possibly TRBD2 for D (6 bases). This CDR3 has 17 amino acids. CDR1 and CDR2 (germline): MDHEN, SYDVKM. V dropped 1 base and J dropped 4 bases, with 18 bases sitting between them.

This clonotype was recorded a few times. The rearrangement joins TRBV5-1 to TRBJ1-2; D is unclear. In germline, CDR1 is SGHRS, CDR2 YFSETQ. The CDR3 has 13 residues. V was cut by 4 bases and J by 3 bases, with 10 bases left in between. Written as DNA, the CDR3 is TGCGCCAGCAGCCGCCGGGAAGACTATGGCTACACCTTC. Residues: CASSRREDYGYTF.

The J gene is TRBJ2-7, the V gene TRBV5-1, with D perhaps assigned TRBD1 or TRBD2 (5 bases each). CDR1 is SGHRS, CDR2 YFSETQ, per germline. V shed 0 bases and J shed 0 bases, with 16 bases lying between them. The CDR3 loop spans 17 amino acids. CDR3 region: CASSLEEGQHGSYEQYF. The CDR3 DNA reads as TGCGCCAGCAGCTTGGAAGAGGGGCAACACGGCTCCTACGAGCAGTACTTC.

This clonotype has only a few counts. This may be a read error, as it is one base from a much larger clone. V and J are TRBV7-6 and TRBJ2-1, with TRBD2 matching 7 bases. The J call may not be correct, given that the DNA end is closer to TRBJ2-7. The CDR3 runs 15 residues. The germline V gene has CDR1 SGHVS and CDR2 FNYEAQ. In nucleotides, the CDR3 is TGTGCCAGCAGCTTAGAAGCGGGGTCCTACAATGAGCAGTACTTC. It codes for CASSLEAGSYNEQYF.

The genes are TRBV28 and TRBJ2-7, with 7 nucleotides matching TRBD1. CDR1 MDHEN and CDR2 SYDVKM come from the germline V gene. The CDR3 has 16 residues. V shed 7 bases, J shed 0 bases, and the junction held 12 bases outside the gene matches. CDR3 in amino acids: CASNPLGGSSSYEQYF. Written as DNA, the CDR3 is TGTGCCAGCAACCCTCTAGGGGGCTCAAGCTCCTACGAGCAGTACTTC.